The 16 T cell receptor beta chains presented below share a single source sample, sequenced in a study of shared clonotypes between healthy human individuals. Sequencing was performed with immunoSEQ multiplex PCR; in TCRdb, only in-frame clones are kept and a portion is missing. The data show approximately 840,000 clones, about 96% seen once. CD8 cells classed as naive were CD45RO-negative and positively selected for CCR7, excluding terminally differentiated effector memory CD45RA+ cells. The sample taken for sequencing was naive CD8+ T cells sorted from blood. These receptors all stem from a man aged 30 to 39 in good health.

As to this clone: Different DNA sequences within this sample yield the same CDR3. The chain carries TRBV11-2 and TRBJ2-7; D may match TRBD1 or TRBD2 (5 bases each). Germline lookup yields CDR1 SGHAT and CDR2 FQNNGV. There are 13 residues in the CDR3. Trimming removed 1 base from V and 4 bases from J, with 8 bases in between. The CDR3 here is CASSLVGGYEQYF. CDR3 sequence (DNA): TGTGCCAGCAGCTTAGTTGGGGGTTACGAGCAGTACTTC.

In DNA form, the CDR3 reads TGTGCCAGCAGCCCACTTCCTAGCGGGGCTAAAAACATTCAGTACTTC. Translated, it gives CASSPLPSGAKNIQYF. The chain carries TRBV7-9 and TRBJ2-4, with 9 positions matching TRBD2. CDR3 size: 16 residues. Germline values: CDR1 SEHNR, CDR2 FQNEAQ (reference sequence). Trimming at V came to 5 bases and at J to 4 bases, leaving 9 bases not matched to a gene.

In its sample, this clone was seen once. The V and J genes are TRBV7-2 and TRBJ2-1; 10 bases match TRBD2. V lost 6 bases to trimming and J lost 7 bases; unmatched junction nucleotides: 6. CDR1 is SGHTA and CDR2 is FQGNSA in the germline V gene. The CDR3 has 14 residues. DNA for the CDR3: TGTGCCAGCAGATTACTAGCGGGGCAAAATGAGCAGTTCTTC. Protein: CASRLLAGQNEQFF.

The chain employs TRBV18 and TRBJ2-1, with 11 positions matching TRBD2. This CDR3 comprises 21 residues. J was trimmed by 5 bases and V by 5 bases; bases with no gene match: 23. Germline V lookup: CDR1 KGHSH, CDR2 LQKENI. CDR3 loop: CASSSSSLAQIGTSGDNEQFF. The CDR3 DNA is TGTGCCAGCTCATCCTCCTCCCTTGCCCAAATAGGGACTAGCGGTGACAATGAGCAGTTCTTC.

The chain couples TRBV28 to TRBJ2-5, with 14 nucleotides matching TRBD2. This CDR3 has 21 amino acids. The trim removed 4 bases at V and 4 bases at J, leaving 20 bases unmatched. CDR1 is MDHEN and CDR2 is SYDVKM in the germline V gene. CDR3 DNA: TGTGCCAGCAGTTCCGGGACAGGGATAGGGACTAGCGGGAGAGCCCCAGAGACCCAGTACTTC. Translation gives CASSSGTGIGTSGRAPETQYF.

This chain links TRBV14 with TRBJ2-2, with a weak D call TRBD1 (6 bases). The CDR3 length is 15 residues. Germline CDR1 SGHDN, CDR2 FVKESK. V dropped 1 base and J dropped 1 base, with 7 bases sitting between them. The CDR3, as DNA: TGTGCCAGCAGCCAAGTACAGGGGAACACCGGGGAGCTGTTTTTT. The encoded protein is CASSQVQGNTGELFF.

The rearrangement links TRBV30 to TRBJ2-7; D is possibly TRBD2 (5 bases). CDR1 is GTSNPN, CDR2 SVGIG, per germline (reference sequence). Trimming stripped 1 base from V and 5 bases from J, with 9 bases between. The length of the CDR3 is 12 residues. CDR3 protein: CAWSAGWNEQYF. CDR3 nucleotides: TGTGCCTGGAGTGCGGGGTGGAACGAGCAGTACTTC. Using reference TRBV30 and TRBJ2-7 for the parts outside the CDR3, the full variable domain is SQTIHQWPATLVQPVGSPLSLECTVEGTSNPNLYWYRQAAGRGLQLLFYSVGIGQISSEVPQNLSASRPQDRQFILSSKKLLLSDSGFYLCAWSAGWNEQYFGPGTRLTVT.

The chain employs TRBV7-2 and TRBJ2-7; D perhaps matches TRBD2 (6 bases). The germline CDR1 and CDR2 sequences are SGHTA and FQGNSA. The CDR3 totals 13 residues. Trimming took 5 bases from V and 3 from J, leaving 11 bases between them. The CDR3 region has the DNA TGTGCCAGCAGCGCGGGACTTCTCTACGAGCAGTACTTC. It translates to CASSAGLLYEQYF.

The rearrangement uses TRBV5-6 and TRBJ1-1; D uncertain. The CDR3 has 15 residues. The V and J ends lost 0 bases and 4 bases respectively, with 13 bases between them. The germline V gene has CDR1 SGHDT and CDR2 YYEEEE. The CDR3 loop is CASSLVGQAATEAFF. The DNA of the CDR3 is TGTGCCAGCAGCTTGGTGGGTCAGGCTGCCACTGAAGCTTTCTTT.

This clone appeared once. V usage is TRBV7-8 and J usage is TRBJ2-7; weak D call: TRBD1 (5 bases). The CDR3 is made up of 15 amino acids. From germline, CDR1 is SGHVS and CDR2 FQNEAQ. Trimming took off 5 bases at V and 5 bases at J, with 19 bases between the two ends. CDR3 sequence reads: CASSPTDVLWDEQYF. The CDR3 region has the DNA TGTGCCAGCAGCCCGACAGACGTGTTATGGGACGAGCAGTACTTC.

This clone has a single count. The chain uses TRBV7-3 and TRBJ2-1, with 9 bases matching TRBD2. CDR3 length equals 15 residues. With 5 bases clipped from V and 5 bases from J, the junction kept 7 bases outside the gene matches. CDR1 is SGHTA and CDR2 is FQGTGA in the germline V gene. The CDR3 region is CASSPLAGGDNEQFF. The DNA of the CDR3 is TGTGCCAGCAGCCCCCTCGCGGGGGGGGACAATGAGCAGTTCTTC. Complete variable domain (other parts from reference TRBV7-3 and TRBJ2-1): GAGVSQTPSNKVTEKGKYVELRCDPISGHTALYWYRQSLGQGPEFLIYFQGTGAADDSGLPNDRFFAVRPEGSVSTLKIQRTERGDSAVYLCASSPLAGGDNEQFFGPGTRLTVL.

The genes are TRBV5-1 and TRBJ2-7; the D call may be TRBD1 or TRBD2 (5 bases each). V lost 7 bases and J 4 bases, leaving 15 bases between the germline ends. The CDR3 totals 13 residues. The germline gives CDR1 SGHRS, CDR2 YFSETQ. Here the CDR3 reads CASSSGTEYEQYF. The CDR3 DNA reads TGCGCCAGCTCTTCGGGGACGGAATACGAGCAGTACTTC.

V and J are TRBV29-1 and TRBJ1-3; D remains ambiguous. Trimming shortened V by 6 bases and J by 0 bases, and 9 bases separated the two germline ends. The germline V gene has CDR1 SQVTM and CDR2 ANQGSEA. This CDR3 comprises 13 residues. The CDR3 nucleotides are TGCAGCGTCCTTTACAGCTCTGGAAACACCATATATTTT. This encodes CSVLYSSGNTIYF.

The V gene is TRBV11-2, the J gene TRBJ2-1; D is tentatively TRBD1 or TRBD2 (5 bases each). Trimming removed 3 bases at V and 6 bases at J, with 12 bases between. The length of the CDR3 is 14 residues. The V gene's germline CDR1 is SGHAT and CDR2 FQNNGV. The CDR3 loop reads CASSFTVGRNEQFF. As DNA, the CDR3 is TGTGCCAGCAGCTTTACAGTGGGACGCAATGAGCAGTTCTTC.

The chain couples TRBV2 to TRBJ2-7; D uncertain. CDR1 is SNHLY and CDR2 is FYNNEI in the germline V gene. The germline V and J ends were trimmed by 1 base and 3 bases, with 13 bases remaining between them. This CDR3 contains 15 residues. The CDR3 loop reads CASSEVRLSRYEQYF. The CDR3 region has the DNA TGTGCCAGCAGTGAAGTAAGGCTGTCGCGCTACGAGCAGTACTTC.

This chain uses TRBV27 with TRBJ2-7, with no clear D. Germline V CDR1 and CDR2: MNHEY, SMNVEV (reference sequence). The ends were cut back, 2 bases at V and 0 bases at J, with 11 bases in the middle. This CDR3 comprises 15 residues. CDR3 DNA: TGTGCCAGCAGTTTACGTGGGCAGAACTCCTACGAGCAGTACTTC. Translation: CASSLRGQNSYEQYF.